Below, 5 T cell receptor beta chains from the same sample are listed, as sequenced in a study of spatial heterogeneity in lung cancer. The sample's time point: sample taken at primary tumor resection. MiXCR, run by TCRdb on the 5' RACE reads, gives a single entry per CDR3 protein. This table holds roughly 3,500 distinct CDR3 sequences, approximately 3.5% found once. Sequenced here: lung tissue, sampled at surgery. Receptors originate from a human donor with early-stage non-small cell lung cancer.

This clonotype is labeled as medium-sized (0.01 to 0.1%). Because this beta chain is a stray read in a library intended to capture alpha chains, its abundance should not be given much weight. The chain combines TRBV30 with TRBJ2-2; D assignment may be TRBD1 or TRBD2 (5 bases each). V was clipped by 0 bases and J by 8 bases, with 10 bases between them. The V gene's germline CDR1 is GTSNPN and CDR2 SVGIG (reference sequence). This CDR3 has 13 residues. CDR3 protein: CAWSVPWGGELFF. CDR3 DNA sequence: TGTGCCTGGAGTGTACCTTGGGGGGGGGAGCTGTTTTTT.

This clonotype qualifies as medium-sized (0.01 to 0.1%). A library made for alpha chains picked up this beta chain off target, so its size means little. The chain is built from TRBV6-5 and TRBJ2-3; 8 bases line up with TRBD2. The CDR3 has 14 residues. Germline CDR1 is MNHEY and CDR2 is SVGAGI. The trim removed 7 bases at V and 3 bases at J, leaving 6 bases unmatched. CDR3 amino acids: CASMGLEGTDTQYF. The CDR3, as DNA: TGTGCCAGCATGGGACTAGAAGGAACAGATACGCAGTATTTT.

In this sample, this clonotype turned up many times. With the library built for alpha chains, this beta chain is off target and its frequency is not meaningful. The rearrangement links TRBV4-3 to TRBJ1-4; 10 bases are a match to TRBD1. Germline V lookup: CDR1 LGHNA, CDR2 YSLEER. The CDR3 loop spans 16 amino acids. Unmatched junction bases numbered 7, after V lost 1 base and J lost 8 bases. The CDR3, as DNA: TGCGCCAGCAGCCAAGCCTCAGACAGGGGGCTCGAAAAACTGTTTTTT. Protein sequence: CASSQASDRGLEKLFF.

This clonotype is large by share. Because the library targeted alpha chains, this beta chain is an off-target read whose size means little. V usage is TRBV6-2 or TRBV6-3 and J usage is TRBJ1-5, with TRBD1 matching over 8 bases. Germline CDR1 and CDR2: MNHEY and SVGEGT. V lost 6 bases, J lost 3 bases, and 7 bases stayed unmatched. This CDR3 has 15 residues. CDR3 coding DNA: TGTGCCAGCAGAAAGGGACAGGACCCCAATCAGCCCCAGCATTTT. It translates to CASRKGQDPNQPQHF.

Notes on this clonotype: This beta chain is a stray read from a library made for alpha chains; its abundance is not meaningful. V and J are TRBV7-6 and TRBJ2-2, with D perhaps TRBD1 or TRBD2 (6 bases each). CDR3 length: 16 amino acids. Germline loops: CDR1 SGHVS, CDR2 FNYEAQ. Trimming removed 1 base from V and 4 bases from J, with 13 bases in between. The CDR3 nucleotides are TGTGCCAGCAGCTTAGTGGGGGGCCTGGGCACCGGGGAGCTGTTTTTT. This gives the protein CASSLVGGLGTGELFF. The whole variable domain, filled in from reference TRBV7-6 and TRBJ2-2, reads GAGVSQSPRYKVTKRGQDVALRCDPISGHVSLYWYRQALGQGPEFLTYFNYEAQQDKSGLPNDRFSAERPEGSISTLTIQRTEQRDSAMYRCASSLVGGLGTGELFFGEGSRLTVL.